This T cell receptor (beta chain) was documented in a study of beta chain features in type 1 diabetes. General study points: Shortening that was moderate but significant affected the TCRB CDR3s of Type 1 diabetes patients in all four CD4+ subsets. Fewer insertions but more deletions were seen at VDJ junctions in type 1 diabetes patients.

The CDR3 runs to 14 residues. Per the germline V gene, CDR1 is MNHNY and CDR2 is SVGAGI (reference sequence). V dropped 8 bases and J dropped 5 bases, with 15 bases sitting between them. Reverse transcribing all isolated RNA meant expressed TCRB transcripts were sequenced. Assay: immunoSEQ multiplex PCR; the TCRdb copy retains only in-frame clones and omits some. The sample gives some 190,000 clones, approximately 8.1% of which show up once; about 1% is in the top ten. Notes on this clone: The antigen remains unidentified.

The receptor was derived from a woman aged 40-49 years with type 1 diabetes. The V call is TRBV6-6, the J call TRBJ1-4; D is unclear. Sequencing input: central memory CD4+ T cells from blood. CDR3 in DNA: TGTGCCAGCCGACTTGAGGGTGGGAATGAAAAACTGTTTTTT. Translating it yields CASRLEGGNEKLFF.